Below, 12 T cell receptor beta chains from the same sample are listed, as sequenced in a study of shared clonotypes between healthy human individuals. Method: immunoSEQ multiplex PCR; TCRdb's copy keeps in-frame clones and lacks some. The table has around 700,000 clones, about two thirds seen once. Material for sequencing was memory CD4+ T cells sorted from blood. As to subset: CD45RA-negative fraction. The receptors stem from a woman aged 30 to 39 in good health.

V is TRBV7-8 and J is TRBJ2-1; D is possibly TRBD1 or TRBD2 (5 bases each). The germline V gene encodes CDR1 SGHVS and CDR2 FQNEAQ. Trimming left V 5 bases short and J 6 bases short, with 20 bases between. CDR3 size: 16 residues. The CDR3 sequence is CASSPVRGVGFNEQFF. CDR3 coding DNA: TGTGCCAGCAGCCCCGTTAGGGGAGTCGGTTTCAATGAGCAGTTCTTC.

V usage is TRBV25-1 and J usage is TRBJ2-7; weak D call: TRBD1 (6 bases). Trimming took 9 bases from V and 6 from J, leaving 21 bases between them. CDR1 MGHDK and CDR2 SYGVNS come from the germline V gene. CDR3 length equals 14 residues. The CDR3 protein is CASTPQGKLGEQYF. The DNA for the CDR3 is TGTGCCAGTACGCCTCAGGGGAAATTGGGCGAGCAGTACTTC.

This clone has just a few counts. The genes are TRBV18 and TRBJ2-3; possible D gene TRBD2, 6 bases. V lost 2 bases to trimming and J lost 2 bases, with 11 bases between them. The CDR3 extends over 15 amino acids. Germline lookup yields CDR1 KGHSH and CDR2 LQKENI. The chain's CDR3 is CASSPTREFTDTQYF. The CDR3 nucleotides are TGTGCCAGCTCACCAACCCGGGAGTTCACAGATACGCAGTATTTT.

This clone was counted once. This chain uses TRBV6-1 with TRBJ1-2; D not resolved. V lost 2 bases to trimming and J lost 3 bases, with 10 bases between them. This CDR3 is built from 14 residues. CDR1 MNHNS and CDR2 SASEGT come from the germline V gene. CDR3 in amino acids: CASSERWVDYGYTF. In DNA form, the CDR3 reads TGTGCCAGCAGTGAACGGTGGGTGGACTATGGCTACACCTTC.

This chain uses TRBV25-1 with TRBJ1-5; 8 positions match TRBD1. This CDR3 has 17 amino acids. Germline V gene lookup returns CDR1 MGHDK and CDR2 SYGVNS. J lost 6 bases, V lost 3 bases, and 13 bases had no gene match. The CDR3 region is CASSDPELRGRFQPQHF. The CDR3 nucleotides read TGTGCCAGCAGTGATCCAGAACTCAGGGGGCGATTTCAGCCCCAGCATTTT. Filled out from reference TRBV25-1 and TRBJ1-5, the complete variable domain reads EADIYQTPRYLVIGTGKKITLECSQTMGHDKMYWYQQDPGMELHLIHYSYGVNSTEKGDLSSESTVSRIRTEHFPLTLESARPSHTSQYLCASSDPELRGRFQPQHFGDGTRLSIL.

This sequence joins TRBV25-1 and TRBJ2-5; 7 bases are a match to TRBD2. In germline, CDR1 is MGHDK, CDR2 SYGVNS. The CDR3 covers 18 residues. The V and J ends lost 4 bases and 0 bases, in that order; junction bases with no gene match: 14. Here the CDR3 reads CASSGPLTSYEHQETQYF. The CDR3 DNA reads TGTGCCAGCAGTGGCCCCCTGACTAGCTACGAACACCAAGAGACCCAGTACTTC.

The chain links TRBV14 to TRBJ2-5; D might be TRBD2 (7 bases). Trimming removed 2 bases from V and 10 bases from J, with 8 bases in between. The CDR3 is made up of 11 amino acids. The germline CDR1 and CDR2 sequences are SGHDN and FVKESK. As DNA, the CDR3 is TGTGCCAGCAGCCAAAGGGGGGGCCAGTACTTC. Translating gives CASSQRGGQYF.

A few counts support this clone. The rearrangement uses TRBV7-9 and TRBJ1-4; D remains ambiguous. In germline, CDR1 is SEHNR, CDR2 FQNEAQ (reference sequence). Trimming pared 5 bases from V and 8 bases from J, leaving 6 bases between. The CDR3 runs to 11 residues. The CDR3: CASSRREKLFF. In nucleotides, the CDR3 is TGTGCCAGCAGCCGCAGGGAAAAACTGTTTTTT.

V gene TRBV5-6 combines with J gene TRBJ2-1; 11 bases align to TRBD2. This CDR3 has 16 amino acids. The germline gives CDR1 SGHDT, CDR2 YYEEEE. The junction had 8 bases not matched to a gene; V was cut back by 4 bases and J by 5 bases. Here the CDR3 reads CASSTILAGDHNEQFF. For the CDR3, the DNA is TGTGCCAGCAGCACGATACTAGCGGGAGACCACAATGAGCAGTTCTTC.

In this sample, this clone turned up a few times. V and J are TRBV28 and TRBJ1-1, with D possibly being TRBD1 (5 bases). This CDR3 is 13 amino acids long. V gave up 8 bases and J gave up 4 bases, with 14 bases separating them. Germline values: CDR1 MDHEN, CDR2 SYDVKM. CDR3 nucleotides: TGTGCCAGCTCGAGGGGATTGAGCACTGAAGCTTTCTTT. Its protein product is CASSRGLSTEAFF.

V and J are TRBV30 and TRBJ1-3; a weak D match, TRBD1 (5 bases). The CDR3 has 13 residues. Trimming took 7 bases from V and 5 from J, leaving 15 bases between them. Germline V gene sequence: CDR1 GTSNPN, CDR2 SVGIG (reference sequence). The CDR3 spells CAFPGLKRNTIYF. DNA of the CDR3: TGTGCCTTCCCAGGGTTAAAACGAAACACCATATATTTT. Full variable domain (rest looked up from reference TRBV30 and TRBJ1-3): SQTIHQWPATLVQPVGSPLSLECTVEGTSNPNLYWYRQAAGRGLQLLFYSVGIGQISSEVPQNLSASRPQDRQFILSSKKLLLSDSGFYLCAFPGLKRNTIYFGEGSWLTVV.

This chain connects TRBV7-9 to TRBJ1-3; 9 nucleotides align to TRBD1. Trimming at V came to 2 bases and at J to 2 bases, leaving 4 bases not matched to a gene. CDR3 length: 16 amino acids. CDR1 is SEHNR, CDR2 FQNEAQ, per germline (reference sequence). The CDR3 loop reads CASSLWDRETGNTIYF. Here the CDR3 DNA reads TGTGCCAGCAGCTTATGGGACAGGGAAACTGGAAACACCATATATTTT.